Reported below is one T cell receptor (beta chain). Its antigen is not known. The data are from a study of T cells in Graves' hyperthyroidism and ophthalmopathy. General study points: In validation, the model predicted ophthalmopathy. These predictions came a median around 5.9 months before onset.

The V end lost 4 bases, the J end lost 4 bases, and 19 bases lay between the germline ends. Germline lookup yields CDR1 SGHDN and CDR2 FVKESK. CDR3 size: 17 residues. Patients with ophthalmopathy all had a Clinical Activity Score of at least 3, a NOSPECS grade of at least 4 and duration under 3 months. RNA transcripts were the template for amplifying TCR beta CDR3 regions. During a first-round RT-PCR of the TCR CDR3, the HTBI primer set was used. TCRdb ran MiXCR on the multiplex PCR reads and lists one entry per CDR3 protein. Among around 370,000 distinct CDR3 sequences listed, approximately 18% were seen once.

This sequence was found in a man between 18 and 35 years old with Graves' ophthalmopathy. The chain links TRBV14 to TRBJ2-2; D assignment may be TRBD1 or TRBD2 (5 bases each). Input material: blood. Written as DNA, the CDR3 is TGTGCCAGCAGCCCAGTTATGGGACGGGAATCCACCGGGGAGCTGTTTTTT. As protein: CASSPVMGRESTGELFF.